The 20 T cell receptor beta chains below were found in one sample sequenced in a study of blood T cell repertoires in COVID-19. TCRdb's copy holds only in-frame clones and misses some; the assay was immunoSEQ multiplex PCR. This table has about 120,000 clones, 90% appearing once. Material: peripheral blood. Receptor source: a woman in her fifties or sixties with COVID-19, enrolled during active disease.

The chain carries TRBV25-1 and TRBJ2-7, with 9 bases that match TRBD2. J was trimmed by 2 bases and V by 6 bases; bases with no gene match: 2. Per germline, CDR1 MGHDK and CDR2 SYGVNS. The CDR3 has 13 residues. The CDR3 spells CASRRGGTYEQYF. DNA for the CDR3: TGTGCCAGCAGGCGGGGGGGGACCTACGAGCAGTACTTC.

This sequence joins TRBV7-2 and TRBJ1-1; weak D call: TRBD1 (5 bases). The germline CDR1 and CDR2 sequences are SGHTA and FQGNSA. This CDR3 comprises 16 residues. Between the trimmed V and J ends, which lost 0 bases and 13 bases, there was a span of 24 bases. The CDR3 DNA sequence: TGTGCCAGCAGCTTAGCGTGGCAGGGTCCCTTTCTTGAGGATTTCTTT. This codes for CASSLAWQGPFLEDFF.

This clone appeared once. V usage is TRBV11-1 and J usage is TRBJ1-5; D uncertain. Germline CDR1 is SGHAT and CDR2 is FQDESV (reference sequence). Trimming cost V 5 bases and J 3 bases, with 8 bases left between them. The CDR3 loop spans 13 amino acids. The CDR3 is CASSAQDNQPQHF. CDR3 bases: TGTGCCAGCAGCGCCCAGGACAATCAGCCCCAGCATTTT.

This chain links TRBV5-4 with TRBJ2-3, with 9 positions matching TRBD2. Trimming cost V 0 bases and J 6 bases; bases outside gene matches: 5. Germline CDR1 and CDR2: SGHNT and YYREEE (reference sequence). CDR3 length equals 15 residues. The CDR3 DNA sequence: TGTGCCAGCAGCTTGGTGGGACTAGCTGGGGATACGCAGTATTTT. Translating gives CASSLVGLAGDTQYF.

CDR3 sequence reads: CASSLGVYEQYF. CDR3 nucleotide sequence: TGTGCCAGCTCATTAGGGGTCTACGAGCAGTACTTC. The genes are TRBV11-2 and TRBJ2-7; maybe TRBD1 (5 bases). Trimming removed 8 bases at V and 3 bases at J, with 11 bases between. This CDR3 has 12 residues. Germline CDR1 and CDR2: SGHAT and FQNNGV.

The chain couples TRBV15 to TRBJ2-5; D uncertain. The V and J ends lost 1 base and 1 base respectively, with 7 bases between them. This CDR3 comprises 14 residues. CDR1 is LNHNV, CDR2 YYDKDF, per germline (reference sequence). CDR3 in DNA: TGTGCCACCAGCAGAGGAGGCTCCCAAGAGACCCAGTACTTC. Translating it yields CATSRGGSQETQYF. Full variable domain (rest looked up from reference TRBV15 and TRBJ2-5): DAMVIQNPRYQVTQFGKPVTLSCSQTLNHNVMYWYQQKSSQAPKLLFHYYDKDFNNEADTPDNFQSRRPNTSFCFLDIRSPGLGDTAMYLCATSRGGSQETQYFGPGTRLLVL.

The chain employs TRBV2 and TRBJ1-1, with D possibly TRBD1 on 6 matching bases. Germline lookup yields CDR1 SNHLY and CDR2 FYNNEI. Trimming shortened V by 3 bases and J by 4 bases, and 27 bases separated the two germline ends. The CDR3 is 19 amino acids. Here the CDR3 DNA reads TGTGCCAGCAGTGATCAGGCAGGGGAACAGTCATATGTTGGCACTGAAGCTTTCTTT. The encoded protein is CASSDQAGEQSYVGTEAFF.

CDR3 region: CASSQVAGGNSPLHF. CDR3 bases: TGTGCCAGCAGCCAAGTCGCAGGGGGCAATTCACCCCTCCACTTT. The chain carries TRBV14 and TRBJ1-6, with TRBD1 matching 8 bases. CDR1 is SGHDN, CDR2 FVKESK, per germline. CDR3 length equals 15 residues. Trimming took 1 base from V and 7 from J; bases not matched to a gene: 3.

V usage is TRBV3-1 (or the pseudogene TRBV3-2) and J usage is TRBJ1-4, with TRBD1 matching 10 bases. After removal of 4 bases from V and 5 bases from J, the junction contained 4 bases not matched to a gene. There are 15 residues in the CDR3. CDR1 LGHDT and CDR2 YNNKEL come from the germline V gene (reference sequence). CDR3 in amino acids: CASSLRTGGNEKLFF. CDR3 nucleotide sequence: TGTGCCAGCAGCCTACGGACAGGGGGGAATGAAAAACTGTTTTTT.

The gene calls are TRBV7-2 and TRBJ1-3; 8 bases line up with TRBD1. Germline V lookup: CDR1 SGHTA, CDR2 FQGNSA. The CDR3 is 15 amino acids. V was clipped by 6 bases and J by 4 bases; unmatched bases: 8. The CDR3 is CASRAGGGRGNTIYF. The CDR3 nucleotides read TGTGCCAGCAGAGCAGGGGGCGGAAGGGGAAACACCATATATTTT. Together with reference TRBV7-2 and TRBJ1-3, the CDR3 gives the full variable domain: GAGVSQSPSNKVTEKGKDVELRCDPISGHTALYWYRQSLGQGLEFLIYFQGNSAPDKSGLPSDRFSAERTGGSVSTLTIQRTQQEDSAVYLCASRAGGGRGNTIYFGEGSWLTVV.

The chain uses TRBV12-3 or TRBV12-4 and TRBJ2-7; 10 positions match TRBD1. Germline trimming cut 5 bases from V and 4 bases from J; bases unmatched to any gene: 2. The CDR3 is 13 residues long. CDR3 sequence reads: CASSDRGRYEQYF. CDR3 DNA sequence: TGTGCCAGCAGTGACAGGGGGCGGTACGAGCAGTACTTC.

CDR3 protein: CASSHPGNEKLFF. For the CDR3, the DNA is TGTGCCAGCAGCCACCCCGGTAATGAAAAACTGTTTTTT. The chain has TRBV5-4 and TRBJ1-4; D is uncertain. Trimming removed 4 bases from V and 4 bases from J, with 8 bases in between. This CDR3 has 13 residues. Germline CDR1 SGHNT, CDR2 YYREEE (reference sequence).

The chain recombines TRBV11-2 with TRBJ1-1, with D possibly being TRBD1 (5 bases). Per germline, CDR1 SGHAT and CDR2 FQNNGV. V lost 3 bases, J lost 5 bases, and 10 bases lay in between. The CDR3 totals 13 residues. In nucleotides, the CDR3 is TGTGCCAGCAGCTTGGGGGGGAAGACTGAAGCTTTCTTT. Protein product: CASSLGGKTEAFF.

In DNA form, the CDR3 reads TGTGCCAGCAGTACAGCATCCAGGGCTGATTCACCCCTCCACTTT. Translated: CASSTASRADSPLHF. This chain connects TRBV6-2 or TRBV6-3 to TRBJ1-6; TRBD1 might be the D (5 bases). The V end lost 5 bases, the J end lost 8 bases, and 16 bases lay between the germline ends. CDR1 is MNHEY and CDR2 is SVGEGT in the germline V gene. The CDR3 extends over 15 amino acids.

The chain combines TRBV2 with TRBJ2-5; unclear D gene. The CDR3 covers 11 residues. CDR1 SNHLY and CDR2 FYNNEI come from the germline V gene. Between the trimmed V and J ends, which lost 5 bases and 5 bases, there was a span of 6 bases. The CDR3 DNA reads TGTGCCAGCAGTTTGGAGGAGACCCAGTACTTC. Translation gives CASSLEETQYF.

The chain is built from TRBV7-3 and TRBJ2-2, with a weak D call TRBD2 (6 bases). The CDR3 loop spans 16 amino acids. CDR1 and CDR2 from the germline V gene are SGHTA and FQGTGA. The ends were cut back, 6 bases at V and 0 bases at J, with 14 bases in the middle. The CDR3 sequence: CASRAGGPTNTGELFF. In DNA form, the CDR3 reads TGTGCCAGCAGGGCCGGGGGACCGACGAACACCGGGGAGCTGTTTTTT.

The chain uses TRBV2 and TRBJ1-6; tentatively, D is TRBD1 (5 bases). Per the germline V gene, CDR1 is SNHLY and CDR2 is FYNNEI. V shed 1 base and J shed 10 bases, with 14 bases lying between them. The CDR3 extends over 15 amino acids. CDR3 DNA sequence: TGTGCCAGCAGTGAAGGGAGGGCAGGGAGATCACCCCTCCACTTT. Its protein product is CASSEGRAGRSPLHF.

This clone was seen a few times. V and J are TRBV6-5 and TRBJ2-2; 8 nucleotides line up with TRBD2. Germline assignment: CDR1 MNHEY and CDR2 SVGAGI. The junction had 6 bases not matched to a gene; V was cut back by 4 bases and J by 5 bases. The CDR3 loop spans 15 amino acids. CDR3 nucleotides: TGTGCCAGCAGTTGGACGGGGGGGGAGACCGGGGAGCTGTTTTTT. Protein product: CASSWTGGETGELFF.

V usage is TRBV6-2 or TRBV6-3 and J usage is TRBJ2-5; 11 bases fit TRBD1. The CDR3 length is 15 residues. In germline, CDR1 is MNHEY, CDR2 SVGEGT. Trimming removed 2 bases from V and 4 bases from J; junction bases left unmatched: 3. CDR3 sequence reads: CASSYADRGRETQYF. The CDR3 coding sequence is TGTGCCAGCAGTTACGCGGACAGGGGGCGAGAGACCCAGTACTTC.

V gene TRBV6-4 combines with J gene TRBJ2-3, with unresolved D. V shed 0 bases and J shed 2 bases, with 12 bases lying between them. In germline, CDR1 is MRHNA, CDR2 SNTAGT. The CDR3 spans 16 residues. This CDR3 reads CASSDSSGLATDTQYF. The CDR3 DNA is TGTGCCAGCAGTGACTCGTCCGGGTTGGCCACAGATACGCAGTATTTT.